This T cell receptor beta chain originates from a study of cytomegalovirus exposure and HLA in healthy donors. For this clone: Its antigen is as yet unknown.

PCR used 60 Vbeta primers and 13 Jbeta primers. Sequenced by immunoSEQ multiplex PCR; TCRdb stores in-frame clones only, minus some. In all, the sample yields over 100,000 clones. Study-level results: Reported findings show TCR beta sequences accurately forecast HLA-A and HLA-B alleles in most subjects. Overall, about 160 TCR beta chains were annotated as cytomegalovirus-associated.

CDR1 and CDR2 (germline): SGHNT, YYREEE (reference sequence). CDR3 length: 11 amino acids. V lost 4 bases to trimming and J lost 10 bases; unmatched junction nucleotides: 2. This clonotype originated in a man aged 18 to 30 in good health and CMV-seronegative. Input material: PBMCs. The chain combines TRBV5-4 with TRBJ2-1; TRBD1 matches 7 bases. This chain's CDR3 is CASSRDSEQFF. For the CDR3, the DNA is TGTGCCAGCAGCCGGGACAGCGAGCAGTTCTTC.